These 29 T cell receptor beta chains share one sample of origin, sequenced in a study of blood T cell repertoires in COVID-19 (dated by TCRdb to about 2020). Library prep was done by the immunoSEQ multiplex PCR assay. Imported from immuneACCESS, the table was reduced by TCRdb to in-frame sequences with V and J called. These copies leave out some clones; in studies compared against another copy, an unresolved V gene accounts for under half, and the cause of the remainder is not known. This sample holds approximately 290,000 clones; approximately 89% were observed only once. The ten biggest clones cover under 15% of the sample. The sample was peripheral blood. The receptors derive from a woman aged 55 to 70 with acute or convalescent COVID-19.

The chain employs TRBV2 and TRBJ1-3; D remains unclear. The germline CDR1 and CDR2 sequences are SNHLY and FYNNEI. The CDR3 runs 16 residues. V lost 1 base and J 0 bases, leaving 10 bases between the germline ends. CDR3 DNA: TGTGCCAGCAGTGAAGGGAGTCCTTTCTCTGGAAACACCATATATTTT. Residues: CASSEGSPFSGNTIYF.

This chain links TRBV4-3 with TRBJ1-4, with TRBD1 identical over 8 bases. The CDR3 length is 16 residues. Trimming at V came to 3 bases and at J to 6 bases, leaving 9 bases not matched to a gene. CDR1 and CDR2 from the germline V gene are LGHNA and YSLEER. The CDR3 region has the DNA TGCGCCAGCAGCCAGCCTCGACAGGGGCGTCATGAAAAACTGTTTTTT. This sequence encodes CASSQPRQGRHEKLFF.

The chain carries TRBV19 and TRBJ2-7, with a weak D call TRBD2 (5 bases). V shed 0 bases and J shed 4 bases, with 10 bases lying between them. CDR3 length: 14 amino acids. The germline gives CDR1 LNHDA, CDR2 SQIVND (reference sequence). CDR3 amino acids: CASSIDGETYEQYF. In DNA form, the CDR3 reads TGTGCCAGTAGTATAGACGGGGAGACGTACGAGCAGTACTTC. The complete variable domain, with remaining parts taken from reference TRBV19 and TRBJ2-7, reads DGGITQSPKYLFRKEGQNVTLSCEQNLNHDAMYWYRQDPGQGLRLIYYSQIVNDFQKGDIAEGYSVSREKKESFPLTVTSAQKNPTAFYLCASSIDGETYEQYFGPGTRLTVT.

Only a few counts were recorded for this clone. The chain joins TRBV5-6 to TRBJ1-1; 9 bases line up with TRBD1. CDR1 is SGHDT and CDR2 is YYEEEE in the germline V gene. Losses at the gene ends were 4 bases for V and 5 bases for J; bases not matched to a gene: 9. This CDR3 region has 15 residues. CDR3 sequence reads: CASSRDRVKKTEAFF. In DNA form, the CDR3 reads TGTGCCAGCAGCCGGGACAGGGTGAAGAAGACTGAAGCTTTCTTT.

The CDR3 coding sequence is TGTGCCAGCACCACTAGCGGGGCCTACAATGAGCAGTTCTTC. Amino acid sequence: CASTTSGAYNEQFF. This chain connects TRBV27 to TRBJ2-1; TRBD2 matches 10 bases. CDR3 length: 14 amino acids. From germline, CDR1 is MNHEY and CDR2 SMNVEV (reference sequence). The V gene end was trimmed by 7 bases and the J gene end by 2 bases; junction bases not matched to a gene: 2.

The V and J genes are TRBV5-1 and TRBJ2-7; weak D call: TRBD1 (6 bases). The V end was cut by 4 bases, the J end by 5 bases, with 19 bases between. The CDR3 has 15 amino acids. Looked up from germline, CDR1 is SGHRS and CDR2 is YFSETQ. CDR3 in amino acids: CASSPIQGKLHEQYF. In DNA form, the CDR3 reads TGCGCCAGCAGCCCAATACAGGGAAAATTGCACGAGCAGTACTTC.

The rearrangement uses TRBV7-2 and TRBJ2-1; 9 bases line up with TRBD2. The CDR3 spans 15 residues. Germline V gene sequence: CDR1 SGHTA, CDR2 FQGNSA. Germline trimming cut 1 base from V and 9 bases from J; bases unmatched to any gene: 7. This CDR3 is CASSLVGGGASEQFF. CDR3 nucleotides: TGTGCCAGCAGCTTAGTGGGCGGGGGGGCCAGTGAGCAGTTCTTC.

The rearrangement uses TRBV2 and TRBJ1-2; no firm D call. Trimming took 10 bases from V and 5 from J, leaving 23 bases between them. From germline, CDR1 is SNHLY and CDR2 FYNNEI. The CDR3 has 15 residues. The chain's CDR3 is CATGKNTEHSYGYTF. The CDR3 nucleotides read TGTGCCACCGGGAAAAATACAGAACACTCATATGGCTACACCTTC.

A remark on this clone: This specimen includes other DNA sequences encoding the same CDR3. The chain couples TRBV7-9 to TRBJ2-1; TRBD1 matches at 10 bases. CDR3 length equals 14 residues. Germline values: CDR1 SEHNR, CDR2 FQNEAQ (reference sequence). The V and J ends lost 10 bases and 7 bases, in that order; junction bases with no gene match: 10. The CDR3 bases are TGTGCCATCCTACCGGGACAGGGGCTAAATGAGCAGTTCTTC. Translation gives CAILPGQGLNEQFF.

This chain uses TRBV18 with TRBJ1-3, with TRBD1 matching 11 bases. The CDR3 extends over 16 amino acids. V lost 2 bases and J lost 5; bases outside the gene matches: 5. From germline, CDR1 is KGHSH and CDR2 LQKENI. Here the CDR3 reads CASSPTGTGGRNTIYF. In nucleotides, the CDR3 is TGTGCCAGCTCACCAACCGGGACAGGGGGAAGAAACACCATATATTTT.

The rearrangement uses TRBV7-9 and TRBJ2-7; 10 nucleotides line up with TRBD1. J was trimmed by 5 bases and V by 5 bases; bases with no gene match: 6. The CDR3 contains 14 residues. Germline-derived CDR1 and CDR2 are SEHNR and FQNEAQ (reference sequence). In nucleotides, the CDR3 is TGTGCCAGCAGCAAAGGGACAGGGGTCCACGAGCAGTACTTC. It is translated as CASSKGTGVHEQYF.

About this clone: The sample carries other DNA sequences with the same CDR3. The chain links TRBV12-3 or TRBV12-4 to TRBJ1-2; possibly TRBD1 for D (6 bases). Trimming took 6 bases from V and 2 from J, leaving 10 bases between them. The CDR3 spans 13 residues. The DNA of the CDR3 is TGTGCCAGCAGCCTCCAGGGGAACTATGGCTACACCTTC. As protein: CASSLQGNYGYTF.

This chain connects TRBV5-1 to TRBJ2-7; tentatively, D is TRBD2 (5 bases). The V end was cut by 4 bases, the J end by 0 bases, with 17 bases between. CDR1 and CDR2 (germline): SGHRS, YFSETQ. The CDR3 extends over 16 amino acids. The chain's CDR3 is CASSHGLTGSSYEQYF. The CDR3 DNA reads as TGCGCCAGCAGCCATGGACTTACGGGGAGCTCCTACGAGCAGTACTTC.

The rearrangement links TRBV6-5 to TRBJ2-1, with TRBD1 matching over 11 bases. The CDR3 consists of 14 residues. J gave up 7 bases and V 10 bases, and 9 bases lay outside the gene matches. CDR1 is MNHEY and CDR2 is SVGAGI in the germline V gene. In DNA, the CDR3 is TGTGCCACCGTGGGGGACAGGGGGAGAAATGAGCAGTTCTTC. It yields the protein CATVGDRGRNEQFF.

The V call is TRBV2, the J call TRBJ2-7, with 8 bases aligning to TRBD1. Germline V CDR1 and CDR2: SNHLY, FYNNEI. The V gene end was trimmed by 7 bases and the J gene end by 5 bases; junction bases not matched to a gene: 7. The CDR3 sequence is 13 residues long. The DNA of the CDR3 is TGTGCCAGCAACGGACAGGGACGAAACGAGCAGTACTTC. Its protein is CASNGQGRNEQYF. Looking up the rest from reference TRBV2 and TRBJ2-7 gives the full variable domain: EPEVTQTPSHQVTQMGQEVILRCVPISNHLYFYWYRQILGQKVEFLVSFYNNEISEKSEIFDDQFSVERPDGSNFTLKIRSTKLEDSAMYFCASNGQGRNEQYFGPGTRLTVT.

This chain uses TRBV29-1 with TRBJ2-1, with 7 bases fitting TRBD1. The CDR3 has 14 amino acids. In germline, CDR1 is SQVTM, CDR2 ANQGSEA. Trimming took 2 bases from V and 3 from J; bases not matched to a gene: 4. The CDR3 bases are TGCAGCGTTGAAACCACAGGGGTCTACAATGAGCAGTTCTTC. Translating it yields CSVETTGVYNEQFF.

The chain recombines TRBV11-1 with TRBJ2-5, with TRBD1 matching over 7 bases. The CDR3 sequence is 14 residues long. The germline V gene has CDR1 SGHAT and CDR2 FQDESV (reference sequence). V was pared by 5 bases and J by 5 bases, with 8 bases of the junction left unmatched. CDR3 in amino acids: CASSLRDREETQYF. For the CDR3, the DNA is TGTGCCAGCAGCCTAAGAGACAGGGAGGAGACCCAGTACTTC.

This rearrangement joins TRBV3-1 (or the pseudogene TRBV3-2) to TRBJ1-1; a possible D gene is TRBD1 (5 bases). V was clipped by 2 bases and J by 4 bases, with 14 bases between them. The CDR3 length is 15 residues. Looked up from germline, CDR1 is LGHDT and CDR2 is YNNKEL (reference sequence). The CDR3 here is CASSQIRGGCTEAFF. The CDR3 region has the DNA TGTGCCAGCAGCCAAATCCGGGGGGGATGCACTGAAGCTTTCTTT.

The V gene is TRBV4-1, the J gene TRBJ1-1; D perhaps matches TRBD1 (6 bases). This CDR3 has 14 residues. Germline V gene lookup returns CDR1 MGHRA and CDR2 YSYEKL. Trimming removed 7 bases at V and 4 bases at J, with 16 bases between. The CDR3 spells CASTRGQGSTEAFF. CDR3 bases: TGCGCCAGCACTCGAGGGCAGGGGTCCACTGAAGCTTTCTTT.

The chain recombines TRBV11-2 with TRBJ2-1, with 8 positions matching TRBD2. The V gene's germline CDR1 is SGHAT and CDR2 FQNNGV. This CDR3 spans 16 amino acids. Germline trimming cut 0 bases from V and 7 bases from J; bases unmatched to any gene: 8. The CDR3 DNA reads as TGTGCCAGCAGCTTAGAGGGCGGGGTAGCGGGAAATGAGCAGTTCTTC. Its translation is CASSLEGGVAGNEQFF. The full variable domain, its missing parts supplied by reference TRBV11-2 and TRBJ2-1, is EAGVAQSPRYKIIEKRQSVAFWCNPISGHATLYWYQQILGQGPKLLIQFQNNGVVDDSQLPKDRFSAERLKGVDSTLKIQPAKLEDSAVYLCASSLEGGVAGNEQFFGPGTRLTVL.

The CDR3 nucleotides are TGTGCCAGTGAAGGAAACAGCTACGAGCAGTACTTC. Amino acid sequence: CASEGNSYEQYF. The genes are TRBV3-1 (or the pseudogene TRBV3-2) and TRBJ2-7; D is undetermined. This CDR3 has 12 amino acids. Trimming left V 9 bases short and J 3 bases short, with 12 bases between. Germline values: CDR1 LGHDT, CDR2 YNNKEL (reference sequence).

The gene calls are TRBV3-1 (or the pseudogene TRBV3-2) and TRBJ2-1; 8 positions agree with TRBD1. Unmatched junction bases numbered 8, after V lost 1 base and J lost 9 bases. The length of the CDR3 is 15 residues. Germline-derived CDR1 and CDR2 are LGHDT and YNNKEL (reference sequence). The CDR3 coding sequence is TGTGCCAGCAGCCAAGGGACAGGGCTCCTCAGTGAGCAGTTCTTC. It yields the protein CASSQGTGLLSEQFF.

The chain has TRBV19 and TRBJ2-5; D is perhaps TRBD2 (6 bases). The V end was cut by 6 bases, the J end by 5 bases, with 19 bases between. The CDR3 sequence is 15 residues long. The germline V gene encodes CDR1 LNHDA and CDR2 SQIVND (reference sequence). This CDR3 reads CASRGGLAIGETQYF. The CDR3 DNA follows: TGTGCCAGTAGAGGCGGGCTAGCGATAGGTGAGACCCAGTACTTC. Variable domain in full (rest from reference TRBV19 and TRBJ2-5): DGGITQSPKYLFRKEGQNVTLSCEQNLNHDAMYWYRQDPGQGLRLIYYSQIVNDFQKGDIAEGYSVSREKKESFPLTVTSAQKNPTAFYLCASRGGLAIGETQYFGPGTRLLVL.

The chain combines TRBV28 with TRBJ1-3; D is unclear. The CDR3 loop spans 14 amino acids. The V end lost 7 bases, the J end lost 3 bases, and 13 bases lay between the germline ends. The germline V gene encodes CDR1 MDHEN and CDR2 SYDVKM. The CDR3 bases are TGTGCCAGCAACCCACCGGGAAATGGAAACACCATATATTTT. Translating it yields CASNPPGNGNTIYF. The variable domain in full, completed from reference TRBV28 and TRBJ1-3, reads DVKVTQSSRYLVKRTGEKVFLECVQDMDHENMFWYRQDPGLGLRLIYFSYDVKMKEKGDIPEGYSVSREKKERFSLILESASTNQTSMYLCASNPPGNGNTIYFGEGSWLTVV.

The J gene is TRBJ1-2, the V gene TRBV19, with TRBD1 matching 8 bases. The CDR3 loop spans 15 amino acids. Unmatched junction bases numbered 9, after V lost 3 bases and J lost 6 bases. Germline V gives CDR1 LNHDA, CDR2 SQIVND (reference sequence). The CDR3 DNA sequence: TGTGCCAGTAGTATTCCGGACAGGGTCCGCGATGGCTACACCTTC. It encodes CASSIPDRVRDGYTF. Using reference TRBV19 and TRBJ1-2 for the parts outside the CDR3, the full variable domain is DGGITQSPKYLFRKEGQNVTLSCEQNLNHDAMYWYRQDPGQGLRLIYYSQIVNDFQKGDIAEGYSVSREKKESFPLTVTSAQKNPTAFYLCASSIPDRVRDGYTFGSGTRLTVV.

The chain has TRBV28 and TRBJ1-2; D remains unclear. Trimming removed 4 bases from V and 2 bases from J, with 14 bases in between. The CDR3 is 15 residues long. Germline loops: CDR1 MDHEN, CDR2 SYDVKM. DNA for the CDR3: TGTGCCAGCAGTTCGGGTCCCATTAACAACTATGGCTACACCTTC. Encoded protein: CASSSGPINNYGYTF.

The CDR3 nucleotides are TGTGCCAGCAGCTCGAATAGGGGTGAACTGTTTTTT. Residues: CASSSNRGELFF. The chain links TRBV7-9 to TRBJ1-4, with D perhaps matching TRBD1 (5 bases). This CDR3 is built from 12 residues. Between the trimmed V and J ends, which lost 4 bases and 12 bases, there was a span of 12 bases. Germline V gene lookup returns CDR1 SEHNR and CDR2 FQNEAQ (reference sequence). The entire variable domain, with the rest obtained from reference TRBV7-9 and TRBJ1-4, is as follows: DTGVSQNPRHKITKRGQNVTFRCDPISEHNRLYWYRQTLGQGPEFLTYFQNEAQLEKSRLLSDRFSAERPKGSFSTLEIQRTEQGDSAMYLCASSSNRGELFFGSGTQLSVL.

The gene calls are TRBV7-6 and TRBJ2-3; D might be TRBD2 (5 bases). Germline V gene sequence: CDR1 SGHVS, CDR2 FNYEAQ. The CDR3 length is 15 residues. V shed 4 bases and J shed 2 bases, with 13 bases lying between them. DNA for the CDR3: TGTGCCAGCAGCTCCTCTGGCGGGCCCACAGATACGCAGTATTTT. This translates into CASSSSGGPTDTQYF.

Only a few counts were recorded for this clone. The chain employs TRBV7-8 and TRBJ2-7; 8 bases map to TRBD1. The CDR3 runs to 14 residues. Per germline, CDR1 SGHVS and CDR2 FQNEAQ. J gave up 6 bases and V 1 base, and 5 bases lay outside the gene matches. CDR3 sequence reads: CASSLGTGSREQYF. The CDR3 DNA follows: TGTGCCAGCAGCTTAGGGACAGGGTCGCGCGAGCAGTACTTC.